This is a list of T cell receptor beta chains from one sample in a study of blood T cell repertoires in COVID-19. Using immunoSEQ multiplex PCR, the repertoire was profiled, and TCRdb retains in-frame clones only, with some absent. Altogether around 200,000 clones are present, around nine tenths being singletons, with the ten largest covering roughly 6.4%. Sample: peripheral blood. These receptors were obtained from a man aged 60-69 years who had recovered from COVID-19. The CDR3 runs from the conserved cysteine through the conserved F or W. D genes are given only for firm matches. Clone size appears in some rows only: once, few, many, or a class for an expanded clone.

d_call	v_call	clone_size	j_call	cdr3_length	cdr3_aa	cdr3_nt
TRBD2	TRBV9	NA	TRBJ2-2	15	CASSVGAGDTGELFF	TGTGCCAGCAGCGTAGGAGCGGGAGACACCGGGGAGCTGTTTTTT
NA	TRBV9	NA	TRBJ2-5	15	CASSVRRGPGETQYF	TGTGCCAGCAGCGTACGGCGGGGGCCGGGGGAGACCCAGTACTTC
NA	TRBV6-5	once	TRBJ2-1	12	CASSSWRGEQFF	TGTGCCAGCAGTTCCTGGAGGGGTGAGCAGTTCTTC
NA	TRBV28	NA	TRBJ1-5	15	CASSSPRGSNQPQHF	TGTGCCAGCAGTTCCCCGAGGGGGAGCAATCAGCCCCAGCATTTT
TRBD2	TRBV7-2	NA	TRBJ2-1	18	CASSLGSGGTSSYNEQFF	TGTGCCAGCAGCCTCGGCAGCGGGGGGACTAGCTCCTACAATGAGCAGTTCTTC
NA	TRBV29-1	NA	TRBJ2-5	12	CSVGGQQETQYF	TGCAGCGTTGGGGGGCAGCAAGAGACCCAGTACTTC
NA	TRBV27	NA	TRBJ2-7	14	CASSLQRGDYEQYF	TGTGCCAGCAGTTTACAAAGGGGCGACTACGAGCAGTACTTC
TRBD2	TRBV2	few	TRBJ2-1	15	CASSQLAGAYNEQFF	TGTGCCAGCAGTCAACTAGCGGGAGCTTACAATGAGCAGTTCTTC
NA	TRBV4-2	NA	TRBJ1-2	15	CASSQVSAGAYGYTF	TGTGCCAGCAGCCAAGTTTCGGCGGGGGCCTATGGCTACACCTTC
NA	TRBV27	NA	TRBJ2-5	15	CASSVRRESEETQYF	TGTGCCAGCAGTGTTCGTCGGGAGTCCGAAGAGACCCAGTACTTC
NA	TRBV18	NA	TRBJ1-4	15	CASSPRADINEKLFF	TGTGCCAGCTCACCGAGAGCCGATATCAATGAAAAACTGTTTTTT
TRBD2	TRBV10-3	NA	TRBJ2-3	16	CAIHARGGPRTDTQYF	TGTGCCATCCACGCGCGGGGGGGCCCCCGCACAGATACGCAGTATTTT
NA	TRBV27	NA	TRBJ2-5	14	CASSFQGPQETQYF	TGTGCCAGCAGTTTCCAGGGGCCCCAAGAGACCCAGTACTTC
NA	TRBV28	NA	TRBJ2-7	15	CASSLSEAGTYEQYF	TGTGCCAGCAGTTTATCGGAGGCCGGTACTTACGAGCAGTACTTC
TRBD2	TRBV2	NA	TRBJ2-2	16	CASSERAGANTGELFF	TGTGCCAGCAGTGAACGGGCGGGGGCGAACACCGGGGAGCTGTTTTTT
TRBD1	TRBV9	NA	TRBJ2-7	13	CASSEQGELEQYF	TGTGCCAGCAGCGAACAGGGGGAGCTCGAGCAGTACTTC
NA	TRBV2	NA	TRBJ2-3	13	CASSESEAGTQYF	TGTGCCAGCAGTGAGAGTGAAGCCGGTACGCAGTATTTT
TRBD1	TRBV5-8	NA	TRBJ1-5	15	CASSQGTGGNQPQHF	TGTGCCAGCAGCCAAGGGACAGGGGGCAATCAGCCCCAGCATTTT
NA	TRBV6-1	NA	TRBJ1-2	15	CASSESPGQSYGYTF	TGTGCCAGCAGTGAATCCCCAGGGCAGAGCTATGGCTACACCTTC
NA	TRBV11-3	NA	TRBJ1-6	13	CASSSGGESPLHF	TGTGCCAGCAGCTCGGGAGGGGAATCACCCCTCCACTTT
TRBD1	TRBV10-3	few	TRBJ2-2	15	CAISGGDRGTGELFF	TGTGCCATCAGTGGGGGGGACAGGGGGACCGGGGAGCTGTTTTTT
NA	TRBV6-2/TRBV6-3	NA	TRBJ1-1	13	CASSYRTNTEAFF	TGTGCCAGCAGTTATAGGACAAACACTGAAGCTTTCTTT
TRBD1	TRBV24-1	NA	TRBJ1-4	16	CATSDRTRTGNEKLFF	TGTGCCACCAGTGATCGTACCAGGACAGGGAACGAAAAACTGTTTTTT
NA	TRBV5-6	NA	TRBJ1-6	17	CASSLAESRADNSPLHF	TGTGCCAGCAGCTTGGCCGAGAGCAGGGCGGATAATTCACCCCTCCACTTT
TRBD1	TRBV30	NA	TRBJ1-1	14	CAWESGTVNTEAFF	TGTGCCTGGGAGTCCGGGACAGTGAACACTGAAGCTTTCTTT
TRBD1	TRBV7-8	once	TRBJ1-1	15	CASSLANRGKAEAFF	TGTGCCAGCAGCTTAGCCAACAGGGGAAAGGCTGAAGCTTTCTTT
TRBD2	TRBV5-1	once	TRBJ2-1	15	CASSPGASGYNEQFF	TGCGCCAGCAGCCCCGGGGCTAGCGGCTACAATGAGCAGTTCTTC
TRBD1	TRBV27	NA	TRBJ1-1	13	CASSSRDRVSAFF	TGTGCCAGCAGTTCACGGGACAGGGTGTCAGCTTTCTTT